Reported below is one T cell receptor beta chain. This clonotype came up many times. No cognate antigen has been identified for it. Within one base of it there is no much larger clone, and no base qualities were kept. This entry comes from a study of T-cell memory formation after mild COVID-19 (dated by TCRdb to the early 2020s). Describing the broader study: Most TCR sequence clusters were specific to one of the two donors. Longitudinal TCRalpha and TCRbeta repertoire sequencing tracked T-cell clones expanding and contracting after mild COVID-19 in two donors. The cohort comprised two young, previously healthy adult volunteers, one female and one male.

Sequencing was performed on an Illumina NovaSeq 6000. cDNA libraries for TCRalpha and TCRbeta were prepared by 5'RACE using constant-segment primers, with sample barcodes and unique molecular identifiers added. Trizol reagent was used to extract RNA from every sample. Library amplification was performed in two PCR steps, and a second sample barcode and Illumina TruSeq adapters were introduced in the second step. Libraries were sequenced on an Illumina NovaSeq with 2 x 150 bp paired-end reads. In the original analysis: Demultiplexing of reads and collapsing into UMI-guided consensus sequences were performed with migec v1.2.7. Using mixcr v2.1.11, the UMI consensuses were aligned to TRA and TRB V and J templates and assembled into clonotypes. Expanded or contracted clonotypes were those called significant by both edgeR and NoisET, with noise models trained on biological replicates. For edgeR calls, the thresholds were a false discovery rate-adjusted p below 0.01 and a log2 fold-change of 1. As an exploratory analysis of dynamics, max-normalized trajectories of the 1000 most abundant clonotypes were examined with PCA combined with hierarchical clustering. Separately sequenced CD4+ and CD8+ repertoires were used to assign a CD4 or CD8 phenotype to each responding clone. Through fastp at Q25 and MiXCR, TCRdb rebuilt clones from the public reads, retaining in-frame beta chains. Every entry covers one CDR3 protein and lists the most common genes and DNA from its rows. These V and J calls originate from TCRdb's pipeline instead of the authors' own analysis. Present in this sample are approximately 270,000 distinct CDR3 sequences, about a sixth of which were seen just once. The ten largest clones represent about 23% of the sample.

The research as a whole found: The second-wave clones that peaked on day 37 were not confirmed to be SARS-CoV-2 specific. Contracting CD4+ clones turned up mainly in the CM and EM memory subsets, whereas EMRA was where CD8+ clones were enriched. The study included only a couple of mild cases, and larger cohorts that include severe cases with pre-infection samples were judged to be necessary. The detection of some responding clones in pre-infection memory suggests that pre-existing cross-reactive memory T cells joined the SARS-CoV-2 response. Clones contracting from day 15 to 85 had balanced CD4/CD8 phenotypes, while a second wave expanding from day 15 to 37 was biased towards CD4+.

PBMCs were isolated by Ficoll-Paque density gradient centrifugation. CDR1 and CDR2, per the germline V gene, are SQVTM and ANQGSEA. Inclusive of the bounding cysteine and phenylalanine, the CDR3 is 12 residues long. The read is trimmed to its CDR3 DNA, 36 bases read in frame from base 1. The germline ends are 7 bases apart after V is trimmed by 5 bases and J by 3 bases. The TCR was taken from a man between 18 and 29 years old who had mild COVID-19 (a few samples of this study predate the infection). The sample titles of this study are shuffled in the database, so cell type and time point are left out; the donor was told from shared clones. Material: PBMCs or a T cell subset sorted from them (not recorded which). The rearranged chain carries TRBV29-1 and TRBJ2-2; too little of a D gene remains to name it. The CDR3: CSVSRYTGELFF. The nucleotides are TGCAGCGTTTCCCGATACACCGGGGAGCTGTTTTTT.